The following is a T cell receptor (beta chain) sequence with its context. The data originate from a study of technical replicates of blood from a few donors. The V gene lost 2 bases and the J gene lost 4 bases, with 14 bases spanning the gap. CDR3 length equals 14 residues. Germline CDR1 is GTSNPN and CDR2 is SVGIG (reference sequence). Repertoires were generated with immunoSEQ multiplex PCR, while TCRdb's copy carries only in-frame clones and drops some. The profile covers tens of thousands of clones, with around 87% appearing a single time and 4.6% taken by the ten largest. This sequence was found in a human donor in good health. Some clones in this sample may be carry-over from other donors' samples. Source material: PBMCs. The genes are TRBV30 and TRBJ1-2; the D gene is possibly TRBD1 (6 bases). CDR3 in amino acids: CAWSLGGPPYGYTF. In DNA form, the CDR3 reads TGTGCCTGGAGTTTGGGGGGGCCGCCCTATGGCTACACCTTC. The entire variable domain, with the rest obtained from reference TRBV30 and TRBJ1-2, is as follows: SQTIHQWPATLVQPVGSPLSLECTVEGTSNPNLYWYRQAAGRGLQLLFYSVGIGQISSEVPQNLSASRPQDRQFILSSKKLLLSDSGFYLCAWSLGGPPYGYTFGSGTRLTVV.